This entry features one TCR beta chain sequence. Its antigen remains unidentified. The method was immunoSEQ multiplex PCR; TCRdb's version includes in-frame clones alone and lacks a portion of them. The repertoire includes tens of thousands of clones, over 75% of them detected once, and just over 2.5% sits in the top ten. This sample stems from a study of PD-1 blockade in mismatch repair-deficient tumors. Study background: Patients had approximately 12 mismatch repair-deficient cancer types, all previously treated and progressing. General observations from the study: Tumor-resident clones, often undetectable pretreatment in blood, expanded then contracted after pembrolizumab.

PCR or immunohistochemistry showed mismatch repair deficiency in every enrolled patient. The sequenced sample was peripheral blood, obtained 12 weeks after starting pembrolizumab. The TCR comes from an adult with mismatch repair-deficient cancer.

The CDR3 sequence is CASSEWADGGAFF. The CDR3 DNA follows: TGTGCCAGCAGTGAATGGGCCGACGGGGGGGCTTTCTTT. The chain links TRBV25-1 to TRBJ1-1, with D maybe TRBD1 (5 bases). V was shortened by 1 base and J by 11 bases, with 14 bases between the two germline ends. The germline V gene has CDR1 MGHDK and CDR2 SYGVNS. The CDR3 runs to 13 residues.